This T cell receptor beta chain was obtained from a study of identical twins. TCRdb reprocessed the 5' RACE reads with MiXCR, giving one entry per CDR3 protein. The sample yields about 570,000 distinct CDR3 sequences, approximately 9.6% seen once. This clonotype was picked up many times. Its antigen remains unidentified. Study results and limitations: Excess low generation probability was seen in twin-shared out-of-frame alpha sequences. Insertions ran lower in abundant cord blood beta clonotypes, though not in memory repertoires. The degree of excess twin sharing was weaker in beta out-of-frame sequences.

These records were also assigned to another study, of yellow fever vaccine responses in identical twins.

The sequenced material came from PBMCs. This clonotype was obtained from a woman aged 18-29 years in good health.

CDR3: CASSLGRGGRPSSYEQYF. CDR3 sequence (DNA): TGTGCCAGCAGCTTAGGGCGAGGCGGGAGGCCCTCATCGTACGAGCAGTACTTC. The rearrangement links TRBV7-8 to TRBJ2-7, with 8 nucleotides matching TRBD2. The CDR3 totals 18 residues. Germline loops: CDR1 SGHVS, CDR2 FQNEAQ. The trim removed 1 base at V and 4 bases at J, leaving 15 bases unmatched.